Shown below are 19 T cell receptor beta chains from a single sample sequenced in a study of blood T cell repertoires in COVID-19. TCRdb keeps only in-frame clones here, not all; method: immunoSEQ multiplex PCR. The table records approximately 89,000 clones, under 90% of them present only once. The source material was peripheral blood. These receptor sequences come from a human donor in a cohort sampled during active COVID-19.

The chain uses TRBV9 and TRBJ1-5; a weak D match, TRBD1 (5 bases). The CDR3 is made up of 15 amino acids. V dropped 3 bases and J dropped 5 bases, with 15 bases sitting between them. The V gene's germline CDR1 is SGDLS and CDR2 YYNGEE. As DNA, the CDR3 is TGTGCCAGCAGCGAATGGATGTGGGGGGATCAGCCCCAGCATTTT. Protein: CASSEWMWGDQPQHF.

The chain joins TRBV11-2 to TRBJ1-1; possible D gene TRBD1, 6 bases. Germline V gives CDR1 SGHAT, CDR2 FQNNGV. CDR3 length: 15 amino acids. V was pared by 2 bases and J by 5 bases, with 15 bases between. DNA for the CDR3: TGTGCCAGCAGCTTAAGGCGGCCAGGGGAGACTGAAGCTTTCTTT. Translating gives CASSLRRPGETEAFF.

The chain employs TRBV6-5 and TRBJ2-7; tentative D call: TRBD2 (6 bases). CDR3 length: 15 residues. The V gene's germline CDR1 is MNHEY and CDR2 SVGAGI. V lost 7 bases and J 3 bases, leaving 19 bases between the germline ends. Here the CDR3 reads CASTVIEAGNYEQYF. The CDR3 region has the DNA TGTGCCAGCACCGTAATAGAGGCGGGGAACTACGAGCAGTACTTC.

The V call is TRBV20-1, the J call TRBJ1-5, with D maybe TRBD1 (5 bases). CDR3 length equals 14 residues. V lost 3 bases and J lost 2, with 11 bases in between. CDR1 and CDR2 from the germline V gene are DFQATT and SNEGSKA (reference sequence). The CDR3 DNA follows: TGCAGTGCTAGTTCAGGGTTTCGCAATCAGCCCCAGCATTTT. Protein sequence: CSASSGFRNQPQHF.

The DNA for the CDR3 is TGTGCCAGCAGTTTCAGGGTTACTGAAGCTTTCTTT. It specifies CASSFRVTEAFF. The gene calls are TRBV12-3 or TRBV12-4 and TRBJ1-1, with D possibly being TRBD1 (5 bases). This CDR3 has 12 residues. Trimming left V 3 bases short and J 5 bases short, with 7 bases between.

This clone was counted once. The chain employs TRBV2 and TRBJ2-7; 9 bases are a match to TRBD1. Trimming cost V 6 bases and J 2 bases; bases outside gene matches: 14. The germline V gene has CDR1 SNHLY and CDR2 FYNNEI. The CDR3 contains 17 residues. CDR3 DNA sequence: TGTGCCAGCAGGAATCCATTGGGACAGGGCGGACCCTACGAGCAGTACTTC. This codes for CASRNPLGQGGPYEQYF. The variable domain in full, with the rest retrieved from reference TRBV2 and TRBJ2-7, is EPEVTQTPSHQVTQMGQEVILRCVPISNHLYFYWYRQILGQKVEFLVSFYNNEISEKSEIFDDQFSVERPDGSNFTLKIRSTKLEDSAMYFCASRNPLGQGGPYEQYFGPGTRLTVT.

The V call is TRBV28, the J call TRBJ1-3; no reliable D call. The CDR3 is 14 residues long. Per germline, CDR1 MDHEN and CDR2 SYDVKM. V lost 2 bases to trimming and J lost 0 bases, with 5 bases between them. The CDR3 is CASSLGSSGNTIYF. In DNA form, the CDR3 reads TGTGCCAGCAGTTTAGGCTCCTCTGGAAACACCATATATTTT.

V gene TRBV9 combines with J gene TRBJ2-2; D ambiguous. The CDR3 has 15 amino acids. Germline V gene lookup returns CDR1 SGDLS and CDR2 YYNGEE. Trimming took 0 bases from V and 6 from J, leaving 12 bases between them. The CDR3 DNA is TGTGCCAGCAGCGTAGCCCCCGGTGCCGCCGGGGAGCTGTTTTTT. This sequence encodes CASSVAPGAAGELFF. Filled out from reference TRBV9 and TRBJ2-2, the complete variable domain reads DSGVTQTPKHLITATGQRVTLRCSPRSGDLSVYWYQQSLDQGLQFLIQYYNGEERAKGNILERFSAQQFPDLHSELNLSSLELGDSALYFCASSVAPGAAGELFFGEGSRLTVL.

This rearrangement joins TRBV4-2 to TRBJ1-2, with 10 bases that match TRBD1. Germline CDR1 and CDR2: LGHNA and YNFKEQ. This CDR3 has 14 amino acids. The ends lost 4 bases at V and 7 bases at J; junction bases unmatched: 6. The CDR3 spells CASSPGQGTFGYTF. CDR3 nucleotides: TGTGCCAGCAGCCCGGGACAGGGGACATTTGGCTACACCTTC.

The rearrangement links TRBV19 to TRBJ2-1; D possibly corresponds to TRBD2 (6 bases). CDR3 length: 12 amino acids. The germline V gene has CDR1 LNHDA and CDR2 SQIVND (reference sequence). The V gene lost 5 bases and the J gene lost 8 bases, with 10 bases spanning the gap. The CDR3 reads CASSSRDYEQFF. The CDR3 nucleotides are TGTGCCAGTAGTTCCCGGGACTATGAGCAGTTCTTC.

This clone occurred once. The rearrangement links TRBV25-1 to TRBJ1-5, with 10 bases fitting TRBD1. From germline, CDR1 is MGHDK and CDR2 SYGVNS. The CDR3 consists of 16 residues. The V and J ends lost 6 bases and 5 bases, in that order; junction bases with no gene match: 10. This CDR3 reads CASSAAGQGRDQPQHF. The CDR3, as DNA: TGTGCCAGCAGCGCGGCGGGACAGGGGAGGGATCAGCCCCAGCATTTT.

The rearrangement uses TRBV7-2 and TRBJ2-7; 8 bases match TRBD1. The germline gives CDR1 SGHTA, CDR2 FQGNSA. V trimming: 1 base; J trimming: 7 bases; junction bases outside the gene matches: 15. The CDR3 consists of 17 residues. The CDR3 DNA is TGTGCCAGCAGCTTAGTAGGTTCGTTAGGACAGGGCTGGGAGCAGTACTTC. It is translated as CASSLVGSLGQGWEQYF. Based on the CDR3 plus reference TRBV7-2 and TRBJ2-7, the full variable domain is GAGVSQSPSNKVTEKGKDVELRCDPISGHTALYWYRQSLGQGLEFLIYFQGNSAPDKSGLPSDRFSAERTGGSVSTLTIQRTQQEDSAVYLCASSLVGSLGQGWEQYFGPGTRLTVT.

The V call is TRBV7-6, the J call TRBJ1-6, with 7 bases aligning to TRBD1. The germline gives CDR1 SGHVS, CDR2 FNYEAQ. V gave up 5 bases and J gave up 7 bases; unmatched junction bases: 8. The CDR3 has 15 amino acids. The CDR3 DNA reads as TGTGCCAGCAGCGACCCCAGACAGGGCAATTCACCCCTCCACTTT. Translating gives CASSDPRQGNSPLHF.

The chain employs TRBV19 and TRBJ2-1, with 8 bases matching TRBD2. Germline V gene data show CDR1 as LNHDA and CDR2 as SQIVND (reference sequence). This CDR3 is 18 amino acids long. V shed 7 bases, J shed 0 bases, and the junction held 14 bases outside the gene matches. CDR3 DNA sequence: TGTGCCAGTAACCATGGGGGGCTAGCGGGCACCTCCTACAATGAGCAGTTCTTC. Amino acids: CASNHGGLAGTSYNEQFF.

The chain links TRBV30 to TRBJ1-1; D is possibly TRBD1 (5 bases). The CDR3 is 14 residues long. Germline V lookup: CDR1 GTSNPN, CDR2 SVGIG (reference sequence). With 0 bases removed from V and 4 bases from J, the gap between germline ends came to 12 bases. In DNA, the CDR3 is TGTGCCTGGAGTGTGGGGGGTTCGGGCACTGAAGCTTTCTTT. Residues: CAWSVGGSGTEAFF.

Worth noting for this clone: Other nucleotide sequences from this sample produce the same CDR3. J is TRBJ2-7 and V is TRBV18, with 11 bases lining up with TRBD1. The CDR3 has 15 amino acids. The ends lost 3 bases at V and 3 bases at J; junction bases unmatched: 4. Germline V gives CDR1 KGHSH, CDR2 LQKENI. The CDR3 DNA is TGTGCCAGCTCACCCGGGACAGGGGGTAGCTACGAGCAGTACTTC. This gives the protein CASSPGTGGSYEQYF.

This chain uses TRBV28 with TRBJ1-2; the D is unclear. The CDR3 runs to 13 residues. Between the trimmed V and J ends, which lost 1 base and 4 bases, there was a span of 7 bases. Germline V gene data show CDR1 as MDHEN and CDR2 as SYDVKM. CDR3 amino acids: CASSLLSGYGYTF. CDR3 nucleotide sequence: TGTGCCAGCAGTTTATTGTCCGGCTATGGCTACACCTTC.

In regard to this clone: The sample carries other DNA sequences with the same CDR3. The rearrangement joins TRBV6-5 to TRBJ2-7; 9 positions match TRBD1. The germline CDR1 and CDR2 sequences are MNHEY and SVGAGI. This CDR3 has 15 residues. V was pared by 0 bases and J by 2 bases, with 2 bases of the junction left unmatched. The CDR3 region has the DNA TGTGCCAGCAGTTACTCGGGACAGGGCGCCTACGAGCAGTACTTC. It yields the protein CASSYSGQGAYEQYF.

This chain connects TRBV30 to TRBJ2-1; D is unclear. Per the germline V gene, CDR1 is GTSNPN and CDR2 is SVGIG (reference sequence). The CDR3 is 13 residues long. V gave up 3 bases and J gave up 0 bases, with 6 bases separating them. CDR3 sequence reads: CAWSLSSYNEQFF. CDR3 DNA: TGTGCCTGGAGCCTCAGCTCCTACAATGAGCAGTTCTTC. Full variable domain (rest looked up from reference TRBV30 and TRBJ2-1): SQTIHQWPATLVQPVGSPLSLECTVEGTSNPNLYWYRQAAGRGLQLLFYSVGIGQISSEVPQNLSASRPQDRQFILSSKKLLLSDSGFYLCAWSLSSYNEQFFGPGTRLTVL.